A selection of T cell receptor beta chains follows, all from one sample in a study of OX40 agonist ivuxolimab in advanced cancers. Only in-frame clones appear in the TCRdb table, and some are missing; sequencing was by immunoSEQ multiplex PCR. The table has around 68,000 clones, approximately 90% seen once. The source material was CD4+ or CD8+ T cells sorted from blood, sampled in a trial of the OX40 agonist ivuxolimab. The origin of the receptors is an adult with an advanced solid tumor such as melanoma, head and neck, liver or kidney cancer. Both conserved end residues are part of each CDR3. A D gene is named only where the DNA matches it firmly. A row's size may be missing; if present it is once, few, many or a size class.

>TRBJ2-3|.|TRBD2|TRBV28
CASRPPFYSGTIPTTTDTQYF
TGTGCCAGCAGGCCCCCCTTTTATAGCGGGACTATCCCGACCACCACAGATACGCAGTATTTT
>TRBJ2-2|.|TRBD2|TRBV7-9
CASSPPDASGVTGELFF
TGTGCCAGCAGCCCACCCGATGCGAGCGGGGTCACCGGGGAGCTGTTTTTT
>TRBJ2-3|.|TRBD1|TRBV18
CASSPPDRATDTQYF
TGTGCCAGCTCACCACCAGACAGGGCTACAGATACGCAGTATTTT
>TRBJ1-2|.|.|TRBV19
CASSILRGFGYTF
TGTGCCAGTAGTATACTCCGGGGATTTGGCTACACCTTC
>TRBJ2-5|.|.|TRBV14
CASSLGVWRETQYF
TGTGCCAGCAGCCTGGGGGTTTGGCGGGAGACCCAGTACTTC
>TRBJ2-2|few|.|TRBV19
CASSPRQKGGGTGELFF
TGTGCCAGTAGTCCCCGGCAAAAGGGAGGGGGCACCGGGGAGCTGTTTTTT
>TRBJ2-7|few|.|TRBV2
CASSVGEQYF
TGTGCCAGTTCAGTGGGCGAGCAGTACTTC
>TRBJ2-5|few|.|TRBV7-9
CASSPGGPQETQYF
TGTGCCAGCAGTCCAGGAGGGCCCCAAGAGACCCAGTACTTC
>TRBJ1-2|.|TRBD1|TRBV30
CAWSEGQGFGYTF
TGTGCCTGGAGTGAGGGACAGGGGTTCGGTTACACCTTC
>TRBJ1-1|.|.|TRBV25-1
CASSHSRTEAFF
TGTGCCAGCAGCCACTCCAGAACTGAAGCTTTCTTT
>TRBJ1-5|.|TRBD1|TRBV9
CASGTVDQPQHF
TGTGCCAGCGGGACAGTCGATCAGCCCCAGCATTTT
>TRBJ2-3|.|.|TRBV7-9
CASSSGNTQYF
TGTGCCAGCAGCTCAGGGAATACGCAGTATTTT
>TRBJ2-2|.|.|TRBV5-4
CASRRDTNTGELFF
TGTGCCAGCCGGCGGGACACGAACACCGGGGAGCTGTTTTTT
>TRBJ2-3|.|TRBD1|TRBV18
CASSLRTGSTDTQYF
TGTGCCAGCTCACTTAGGACAGGTAGCACAGATACGCAGTATTTT
>TRBJ1-4|.|TRBD1|TRBV9
CASSGRQGMDEKLFF
TGTGCCAGCAGCGGGAGACAGGGGATGGATGAAAAACTGTTTTTT
>TRBJ2-2|once|TRBD2|TRBV7-2
CASSKRASGTGELFF
TGTGCCAGCAGCAAGCGAGCTAGCGGGACCGGGGAGCTGTTTTTT
>TRBJ1-4|.|TRBD1|TRBV9
CASSAHRDRERDEKLFF
TGTGCCAGCAGCGCCCACCGGGACAGGGAAAGGGATGAAAAACTGTTTTTT
>TRBJ2-3|.|TRBD2|TRBV5-1
CASSLPRGLAGGDTQYF
TGCGCCAGCAGCCTGCCGAGAGGACTAGCGGGAGGGGATACGCAGTATTTT
>TRBJ2-3|.|TRBD2|TRBV27
CASRLAGSSDTQYF
TGTGCCAGCAGATTAGCGGGGTCTTCAGATACGCAGTATTTT
>TRBJ2-1|.|.|TRBV5-4
CASSLGGSASYNEQFF
TGTGCCAGCAGCTTGGGGGGGAGTGCATCCTACAATGAGCAGTTCTTC
>TRBJ1-1|.|TRBD1|TRBV11-3
CASSIRTGGDDTEAFF
TGTGCCAGCAGCATCCGGACAGGGGGCGATGACACTGAAGCTTTCTTT
>TRBJ2-4|.|TRBD1|TRBV4-1
CASSPPAGTGLAKNIQYF
TGCGCCAGCAGCCCACCTGCCGGGACAGGGTTAGCCAAAAACATTCAGTACTTC
>TRBJ2-4|.|.|TRBV7-9
CASSTGRTRGQYF
TGTGCCAGCAGCACCGGACGGACGCGGGGCCAGTACTTC
>TRBJ1-6|.|.|TRBV5-6
CASSLTGIFSPLHF
TGTGCCAGCAGCTTGACTGGGATTTTCTCACCCCTCCACTTT
>TRBJ2-5|.|.|TRBV10-3
CAISEGRDQETQYF
TGTGCCATCAGTGAGGGACGGGACCAAGAGACCCAGTACTTC
>TRBJ2-6|.|TRBD1|TRBV4-2
CASSQAKGQDTGANVLTF
TGTGCCAGCAGCCAAGCTAAGGGACAGGATACTGGGGCCAACGTCCTGACTTTC
>TRBJ2-5|.|.|TRBV10-1
CASSGGRGRWETQYF
TGCGCCAGCAGTGGAGGGAGGGGGCGCTGGGAGACCCAGTACTTC
>TRBJ2-7|.|.|TRBV11-3
CASSLRGSSGDSYEQYF
TGTGCCAGCAGCTTAAGGGGGTCTAGCGGAGACTCCTACGAGCAGTACTTC
>TRBJ2-1|.|.|TRBV9
CASSVVSGNNEQFF
TGTGCCAGCAGCGTAGTATCCGGGAACAATGAGCAGTTCTTC
>TRBJ2-7|.|.|TRBV7-7
CASSLDQTSYEQYF
TGTGCTAGCAGCTTAGATCAGACCTCCTACGAGCAGTACTTC
>TRBJ2-1|.|.|TRBV6-6
CASSARGQAPYNEQFF
TGTGCCAGCAGTGCCCGTGGGCAGGCCCCCTACAATGAGCAGTTCTTC
>TRBJ2-7|.|.|TRBV30
CALQVQGGEQYF
TGTGCTTTACAAGTCCAGGGTGGCGAGCAGTACTTC
>TRBJ1-2|.|TRBD1|TRBV28
CASTAGQGDYGYTF
TGTGCCAGCACAGCGGGACAGGGTGACTATGGCTACACCTTC
>TRBJ2-7|.|.|TRBV5-1
CASSLGADTYEQYF
TGCGCCAGCAGCTTAGGCGCCGATACCTACGAGCAGTACTTT
>TRBJ2-2|few|TRBD1|TRBV6-1
CASSVRDRGNTGELFF
TGTGCCAGCAGTGTCCGGGACAGGGGAAACACCGGGGAGCTGTTTTTT
>TRBJ1-2|.|TRBD1|TRBV7-9
CASSRGQSYGYTF
TGTGCCAGCAGCCGGGGACAGTCCTATGGCTACACCTTC
>TRBJ1-1|.|.|TRBV5-1
CASSLVTTSEAFF
TGCGCCAGCAGCTTGGTGACAACCTCTGAAGCTTTCTTT
>TRBJ2-7|.|.|TRBV6-5
CASRTSGNEQYF
TGTGCCAGCAGAACATCAGGGAACGAGCAGTACTTC
>TRBJ1-2|.|TRBD1|TRBV18
CASSGGQNYGYTF
TGTGCCAGCTCAGGGGGACAGAACTATGGCTACACCTTC
>TRBJ2-5|.|.|TRBV2
CASSEWRDSPETQYF
TGTGCCAGCAGTGAATGGCGGGATTCCCCCGAGACCCAGTACTTC
>TRBJ1-2|.|TRBD1|TRBV6-5
CASSYSQGARLSAYTF
TGTGCCAGCAGTTACTCACAGGGGGCGCGATTAAGCGCCTACACCTTC
>TRBJ2-1|.|.|TRBV5-1
CASSGSYNEQFF
TGCGCCAGCAGCGGGAGCTACAATGAGCAGTTCTTC
>TRBJ2-7|.|.|TRBV2
CASSERWQTYEQYF
TGTGCCAGCAGTGAGAGGTGGCAGACCTACGAGCAGTACTTC
>TRBJ2-7|.|TRBD2|TRBV5-1
CASSPLGTSGREQYF
TGCGCCAGCAGCCCACTAGGGACTAGCGGGAGGGAGCAGTACTTC
>TRBJ2-7|.|.|TRBV25-1
CASSDPGREDEQYF
TGTGCCAGCAGTGACCCGGGGCGCGAGGACGAGCAGTACTTC
>TRBJ1-3|.|.|TRBV9
CASSGPTGSGNTIYF
TGTGCCAGCAGCGGACCGACGGGCTCTGGAAACACCATATATTTT
>TRBJ1-6|.|TRBD1|TRBV7-8
CASSLPGQGAPLHF
TGTGCCAGCAGCCTACCGGGACAGGGGGCACCCCTCCACTTT
>TRBJ1-4|.|TRBD1|TRBV5-8
CASRRDRGYEKLFF
TGTGCCAGCAGAAGGGACAGGGGGTATGAAAAACTGTTTTTT